These 23 T cell receptor beta chains were all obtained from the same sample, sequenced in a study of blood T cell repertoires in COVID-19. Assay used: immunoSEQ multiplex PCR; TCRdb lists only in-frame clones, some missing. The sample lists about 170,000 clones; almost 85% were seen once. Material: peripheral blood. These receptors were collected from a man between 18 and 29 years old with active or convalescent COVID-19.

The chain is built from TRBV27 and TRBJ1-1; TRBD1 matches at 8 bases. The germline V gene encodes CDR1 MNHEY and CDR2 SMNVEV (reference sequence). This CDR3 region has 16 residues. J gave up 3 bases and V 5 bases, and 11 bases lay outside the gene matches. Here the CDR3 DNA reads TGTGCCAGCAGTCGGACAGGGTTCCTAACTTACACTGAAGCTTTCTTT. As protein: CASSRTGFLTYTEAFF.

The chain links TRBV6-5 to TRBJ2-7, with TRBD1 as a possible D gene (6 bases). Looked up from germline, CDR1 is MNHEY and CDR2 is SVGAGI. The CDR3 is made up of 15 amino acids. Deletions cut 7 bases from V and 7 bases from J, with 23 bases between. CDR3 sequence: CASKRQAFYPQEQYF. CDR3 sequence (DNA): TGTGCCAGCAAAAGACAGGCCTTCTACCCGCAGGAGCAGTACTTC.

The rearrangement uses TRBV5-1 and TRBJ1-2, with 8 nucleotides matching TRBD1. V shed 5 bases and J 6 bases; nucleotides not matched to a gene: 12. CDR1 and CDR2 (germline): SGHRS, YFSETQ. This CDR3 is built from 15 residues. This CDR3 reads CASRPPDRVEDGYTF. CDR3 sequence (DNA): TGCGCCAGCAGACCTCCGGACAGGGTTGAGGATGGCTACACCTTC.

The V gene is TRBV18, the J gene TRBJ2-2; 7 nucleotides match TRBD1. Per germline, CDR1 KGHSH and CDR2 LQKENI. The CDR3 covers 16 residues. J lost 1 base, V lost 3 bases, and 5 bases had no gene match. The CDR3 bases are TGTGCCAGCTCACCCCGGCAGGGGGTGAACACCGGGGAGCTGTTTTTT. This translates into CASSPRQGVNTGELFF.

The chain recombines TRBV5-6 with TRBJ2-7; 8 bases agree with TRBD1. Germline CDR1 SGHDT, CDR2 YYEEEE. Germline trimming cut 4 bases from V and 4 bases from J; bases unmatched to any gene: 10. The CDR3 is 15 amino acids. The CDR3 DNA is TGTGCCAGCAGCCACCTTGCAGGGGGCGGGTACGAGCAGTACTTC. Translation gives CASSHLAGGGYEQYF.

The rearrangement uses TRBV5-5 and TRBJ1-2; tentatively, D is TRBD1 (6 bases). V shed 0 bases and J shed 5 bases, with 14 bases lying between them. CDR3 size: 15 residues. Per the germline V gene, CDR1 is SGHKS and CDR2 is YYEKEE (reference sequence). The CDR3 protein is CASSLDGRGDYGYTF. The CDR3 DNA follows: TGTGCCAGCAGCTTGGACGGGAGGGGGGATTATGGCTACACCTTC. The whole variable domain, filled in from reference TRBV5-5 and TRBJ1-2, reads DAGVTQSPTHLIKTRGQQVTLRCSPISGHKSVSWYQQVLGQGPQFIFQYYEKEERGRGNFPDRFSARQFPNYSSELNVNALLLGDSALYLCASSLDGRGDYGYTFGSGTRLTVV.

Concerning this clone: Other nucleotide sequences in the sample specify the same CDR3. The chain has TRBV19 and TRBJ2-5, with 11 positions matching TRBD2. The germline V gene encodes CDR1 LNHDA and CDR2 SQIVND (reference sequence). The junction had 5 bases not matched to a gene; V was cut back by 6 bases and J by 5 bases. The length of the CDR3 is 14 residues. CDR3: CASRTSGTQETQYF. Here the CDR3 DNA reads TGTGCCAGTAGGACTAGCGGGACCCAGGAGACCCAGTACTTC.

This clone appeared a single time. The chain joins TRBV6-5 to TRBJ1-2; 7 bases are a match to TRBD1. Germline CDR1 is MNHEY and CDR2 is SVGAGI. The CDR3 runs 15 residues. With 4 bases clipped from V and 4 bases from J, the junction kept 9 bases outside the gene matches. DNA for the CDR3: TGTGCCAGCAGTTTAAAGGGGGCAGGGGGCTATGGCTACACCTTC. This gives the protein CASSLKGAGGYGYTF.

The rearrangement joins TRBV29-1 to TRBJ2-5; the match to TRBD2 covers 11 bases. Germline values: CDR1 SQVTM, CDR2 ANQGSEA. This CDR3 is 13 amino acids long. The ends lost 6 bases at V and 7 bases at J; junction bases unmatched: 7. CDR3 loop: CSVPGLAVGTQYF. The CDR3 nucleotides read TGCAGCGTGCCGGGACTAGCGGTCGGGACCCAGTACTTC.

The V and J genes are TRBV6-1 and TRBJ2-2; 12 positions match TRBD2. Looked up from germline, CDR1 is MNHNS and CDR2 is SASEGT. V was pared by 4 bases and J by 2 bases, with 5 bases of the junction left unmatched. The CDR3 is 17 amino acids. The CDR3 loop is CASSVLAGGVNTGELFF. Written as DNA, the CDR3 is TGTGCCAGCAGTGTCCTAGCGGGAGGGGTAAACACCGGGGAGCTGTTTTTT.

In its sample, this clone was seen once. The V and J genes are TRBV18 and TRBJ2-1, with 9 bases that match TRBD1. The germline gives CDR1 KGHSH, CDR2 LQKENI. The CDR3 runs 15 residues. V gave up 4 bases and J gave up 8 bases; unmatched junction bases: 9. DNA of the CDR3: TGTGCCAGCTCACAGTCCGGGACAGGGTCCCATGAGCAGTTCTTC. Amino acid sequence: CASSQSGTGSHEQFF.

The chain combines TRBV5-6 with TRBJ1-6; 8 bases are a match to TRBD1. Trimming at V came to 2 bases and at J to 7 bases, leaving 8 bases not matched to a gene. The CDR3 has 16 amino acids. Germline loops: CDR1 SGHDT, CDR2 YYEEEE. The CDR3 DNA is TGTGCCAGCAGCTTCGGACAGGGAAGTGGCAATTCACCCCTCCACTTT. Translating gives CASSFGQGSGNSPLHF.

The rearrangement links TRBV5-1 to TRBJ1-3; D gene uncertain. The V end lost 1 base, the J end lost 0 bases, and 17 bases lay between the germline ends. Germline values: CDR1 SGHRS, CDR2 YFSETQ. CDR3 length: 18 residues. This chain's CDR3 is CASSLSLARLRSGNTIYF. The CDR3 region has the DNA TGCGCCAGCAGCTTGAGCCTGGCCAGGCTTCGCTCTGGAAACACCATATATTTT.

This clone was detected only once. This chain links TRBV19 with TRBJ1-4, with TRBD1 as a possible D gene (5 bases). Looked up from germline, CDR1 is LNHDA and CDR2 is SQIVND (reference sequence). The CDR3 extends over 13 amino acids. The V end was cut by 4 bases, the J end by 7 bases, with 10 bases between. The CDR3 bases are TGTGCCAGTAGTACCAGGGTAACTGAAAAACTGTTTTTT. It yields the protein CASSTRVTEKLFF.

The genes are TRBV6-5 and TRBJ1-5; 7 bases match TRBD1. After removal of 6 bases from V and 5 bases from J, the junction contained 10 bases not matched to a gene. This CDR3 has 15 residues. CDR1 MNHEY and CDR2 SVGAGI come from the germline V gene. CDR3 amino acids: CASSPRGQPYQPQHF. The CDR3 nucleotides read TGTGCCAGCAGCCCAAGGGGACAGCCTTATCAGCCCCAGCATTTT.

This chain uses TRBV6-2 or TRBV6-3 with TRBJ1-1; D is possibly TRBD1 (6 bases). With 9 bases removed from V and 1 base from J, the gap between germline ends came to 12 bases. CDR3 size: 13 residues. Looked up from germline, CDR1 is MNHEY and CDR2 is SVGEGT. In DNA form, the CDR3 reads TGTGCCAGTAGTCTCAGGGGGAACACTGAAGCTTTCTTT. Amino acid sequence: CASSLRGNTEAFF.

This chain connects TRBV5-1 to TRBJ1-2; no clear D gene. V shed 0 bases and J shed 3 bases, with 6 bases lying between them. CDR1 is SGHRS, CDR2 YFSETQ, per germline. This CDR3 is built from 13 residues. CDR3 protein: CASSLGPDYGYTF. The CDR3 region has the DNA TGCGCCAGCAGCTTGGGGCCAGACTATGGCTACACCTTC.

The chain combines TRBV9 with TRBJ2-7, with D possibly being TRBD2 (6 bases). This CDR3 has 14 amino acids. Trimming left V 0 bases short and J 6 bases short, with 13 bases between. Germline V lookup: CDR1 SGDLS, CDR2 YYNGEE. The CDR3 loop is CASSVELAPREQYF. CDR3 bases: TGTGCCAGCAGCGTAGAACTAGCCCCCCGCGAGCAGTACTTC.

The rearrangement links TRBV4-1 to TRBJ2-5, with TRBD2 matching 8 bases. Germline V gene sequence: CDR1 MGHRA, CDR2 YSYEKL. With 7 bases clipped from V and 5 bases from J, the junction kept 15 bases outside the gene matches. The CDR3 covers 16 residues. The CDR3 protein is CASTQTRRGAGETQYF. The CDR3 DNA is TGCGCCAGCACCCAGACGCGGCGGGGGGCCGGGGAGACCCAGTACTTC.

CDR3 DNA sequence: TGTGCCAGCAGCGTAGCTACGGGACAGGGATCTAACTATGGCTACACCTTC. Translating gives CASSVATGQGSNYGYTF. The rearrangement joins TRBV9 to TRBJ1-2; 9 nucleotides agree with TRBD1. Trimming cost V 0 bases and J 0 bases; bases outside gene matches: 6. Germline values: CDR1 SGDLS, CDR2 YYNGEE. This CDR3 has 17 residues.

This chain uses TRBV5-5 with TRBJ1-6; D call uncertain. The CDR3 is 15 residues long. The germline gives CDR1 SGHKS, CDR2 YYEKEE (reference sequence). Between the trimmed V and J ends, which lost 1 base and 7 bases, there was a span of 12 bases. The DNA of the CDR3 is TGTGCCAGCAGCTTGATTGTACAGCCAAATTCACCCCTCCACTTT. Amino acids: CASSLIVQPNSPLHF.

This chain joins TRBV6-1 and TRBJ1-1, with D possibly TRBD1 on 5 matching bases. Germline-derived CDR1 and CDR2 are MNHNS and SASEGT. This CDR3 comprises 13 residues. Between the trimmed V and J ends, which lost 3 bases and 4 bases, there was a span of 9 bases. CDR3 region: CASSEVGPTEAFF. CDR3 sequence (DNA): TGTGCCAGCAGTGAGGTGGGGCCCACTGAAGCTTTCTTT.

This clone has only a few counts. V and J are TRBV5-1 and TRBJ2-5, with a weak D call TRBD1 (6 bases). The CDR3 runs to 15 residues. Trimming removed 4 bases from V and 1 base from J, with 14 bases in between. The germline V gene encodes CDR1 SGHRS and CDR2 YFSETQ. DNA for the CDR3: TGCGCCAGCAGCATGGGACAAAGCCTCCAAGAGACCCAGTACTTC. It translates to CASSMGQSLQETQYF.